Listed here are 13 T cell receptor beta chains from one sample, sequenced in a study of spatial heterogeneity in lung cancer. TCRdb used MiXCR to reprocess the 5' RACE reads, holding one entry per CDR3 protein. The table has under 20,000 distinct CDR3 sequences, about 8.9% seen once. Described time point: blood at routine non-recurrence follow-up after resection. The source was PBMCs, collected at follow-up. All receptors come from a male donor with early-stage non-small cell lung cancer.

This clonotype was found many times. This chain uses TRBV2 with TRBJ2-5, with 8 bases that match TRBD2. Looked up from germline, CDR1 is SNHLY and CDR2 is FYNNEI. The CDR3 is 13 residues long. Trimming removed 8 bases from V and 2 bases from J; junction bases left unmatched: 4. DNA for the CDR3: TGTGCCAGCCGGACTAGCCGGCAAGAGACCCAGTACTTC. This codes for CASRTSRQETQYF. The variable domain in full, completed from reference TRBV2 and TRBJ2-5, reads EPEVTQTPSHQVTQMGQEVILRCVPISNHLYFYWYRQILGQKVEFLVSFYNNEISEKSEIFDDQFSVERPDGSNFTLKIRSTKLEDSAMYFCASRTSRQETQYFGPGTRLLVL.

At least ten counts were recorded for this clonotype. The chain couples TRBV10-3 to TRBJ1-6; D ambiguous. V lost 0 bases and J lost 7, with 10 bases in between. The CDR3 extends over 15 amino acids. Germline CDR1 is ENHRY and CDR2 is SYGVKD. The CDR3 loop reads CAISESNPGNSPLHF. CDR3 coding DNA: TGTGCCATCAGTGAGTCGAATCCGGGAAATTCACCCCTCCACTTT.

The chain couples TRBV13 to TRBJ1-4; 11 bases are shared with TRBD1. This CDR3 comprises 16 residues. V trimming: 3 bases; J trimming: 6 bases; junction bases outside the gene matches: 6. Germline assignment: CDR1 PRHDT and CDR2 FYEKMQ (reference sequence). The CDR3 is CASSLDRGREYEKLFF. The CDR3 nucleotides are TGTGCCAGCAGCTTGGACAGGGGGCGCGAGTATGAAAAACTGTTTTTT.

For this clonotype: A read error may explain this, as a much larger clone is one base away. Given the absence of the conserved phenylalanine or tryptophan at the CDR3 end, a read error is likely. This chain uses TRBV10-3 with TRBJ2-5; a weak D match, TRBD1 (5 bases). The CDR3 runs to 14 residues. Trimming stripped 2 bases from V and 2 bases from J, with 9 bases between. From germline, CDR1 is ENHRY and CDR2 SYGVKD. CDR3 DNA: TGTGCCATCAGTGAGGGGGCGGAGCAAGAGACCCAGTACTCC. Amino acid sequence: CAISEGAEQETQYS.

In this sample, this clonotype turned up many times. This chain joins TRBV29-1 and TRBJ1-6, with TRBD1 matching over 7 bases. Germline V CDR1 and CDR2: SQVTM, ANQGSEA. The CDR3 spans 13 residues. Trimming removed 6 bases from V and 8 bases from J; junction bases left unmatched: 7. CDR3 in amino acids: CSVGQARDSPLHF. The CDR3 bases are TGCAGCGTAGGACAGGCGAGGGATTCACCCCTCCACTTT.

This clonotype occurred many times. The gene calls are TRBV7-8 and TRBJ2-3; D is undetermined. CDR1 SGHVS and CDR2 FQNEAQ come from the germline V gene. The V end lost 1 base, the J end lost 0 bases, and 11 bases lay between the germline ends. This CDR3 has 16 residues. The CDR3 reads CASSLGRLVSTDTQYF. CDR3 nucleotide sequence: TGTGCCAGCAGCTTAGGGCGGCTAGTTAGCACAGATACGCAGTATTTT.

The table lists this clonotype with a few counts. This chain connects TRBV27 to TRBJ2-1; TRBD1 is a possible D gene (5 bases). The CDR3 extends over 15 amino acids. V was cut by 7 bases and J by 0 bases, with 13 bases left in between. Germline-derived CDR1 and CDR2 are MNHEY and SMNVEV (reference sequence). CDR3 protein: CASNSGIGSYNEQFF. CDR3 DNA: TGTGCCAGCAACTCAGGGATCGGCTCCTACAATGAGCAGTTCTTC.

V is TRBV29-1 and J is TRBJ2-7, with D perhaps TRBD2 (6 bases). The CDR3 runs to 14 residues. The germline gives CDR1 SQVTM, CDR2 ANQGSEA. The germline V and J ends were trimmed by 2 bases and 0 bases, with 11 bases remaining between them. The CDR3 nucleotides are TGCAGCGTTGAAACGGGGGAGTACTCCTACGAGCAGTACTTC. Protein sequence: CSVETGEYSYEQYF.

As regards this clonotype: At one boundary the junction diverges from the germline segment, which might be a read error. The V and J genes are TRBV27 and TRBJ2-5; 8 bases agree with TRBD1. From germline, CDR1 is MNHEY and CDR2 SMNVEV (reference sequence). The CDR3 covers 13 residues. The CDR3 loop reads CATSPRTGETQYF. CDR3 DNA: TGTGCCACCAGTCCAAGGACAGGGGAGACCCAGTACTTC.

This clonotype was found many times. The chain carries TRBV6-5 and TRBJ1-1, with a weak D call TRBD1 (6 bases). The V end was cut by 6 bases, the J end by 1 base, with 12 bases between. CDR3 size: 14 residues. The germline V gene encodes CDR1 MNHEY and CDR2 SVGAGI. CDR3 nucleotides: TGTGCCAGCAGACTCGGACAGCAGAACACTGAAGCTTTCTTT. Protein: CASRLGQQNTEAFF.

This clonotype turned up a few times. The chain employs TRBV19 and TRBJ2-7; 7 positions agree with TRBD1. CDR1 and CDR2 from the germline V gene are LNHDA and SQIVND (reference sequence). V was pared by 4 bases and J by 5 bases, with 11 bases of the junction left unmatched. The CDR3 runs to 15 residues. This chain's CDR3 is CASSTGQRRLDEQYF. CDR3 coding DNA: TGTGCCAGTAGTACGGGACAGAGAAGACTGGACGAGCAGTACTTC. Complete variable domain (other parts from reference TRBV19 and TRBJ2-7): DGGITQSPKYLFRKEGQNVTLSCEQNLNHDAMYWYRQDPGQGLRLIYYSQIVNDFQKGDIAEGYSVSREKKESFPLTVTSAQKNPTAFYLCASSTGQRRLDEQYFGPGTRLTVT.

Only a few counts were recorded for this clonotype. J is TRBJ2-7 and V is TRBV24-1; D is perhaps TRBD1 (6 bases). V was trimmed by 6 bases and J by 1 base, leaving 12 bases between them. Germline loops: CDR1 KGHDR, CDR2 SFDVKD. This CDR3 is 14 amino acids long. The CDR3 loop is CATSQTGMSYEQYF. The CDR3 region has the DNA TGTGCCACCAGTCAAACAGGGATGTCCTACGAGCAGTACTTC.

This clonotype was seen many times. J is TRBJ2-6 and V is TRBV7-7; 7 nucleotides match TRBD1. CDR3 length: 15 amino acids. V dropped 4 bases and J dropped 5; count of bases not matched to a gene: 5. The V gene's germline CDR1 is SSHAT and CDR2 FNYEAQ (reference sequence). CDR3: CASSSDRLWANVLTF. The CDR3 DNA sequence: TGTGCCAGCAGCTCGGACAGGCTCTGGGCCAACGTCCTGACTTTC. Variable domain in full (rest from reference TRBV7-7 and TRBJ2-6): GAGVSQSPRYKVTKRGQDVTLRCDPISSHATLYWYQQALGQGPEFLTYFNYEAQPDKSGLPSDRFSAERPEGSISTLTIQRTEQRDSAMYRCASSSDRLWANVLTFGAGSRLTVL.